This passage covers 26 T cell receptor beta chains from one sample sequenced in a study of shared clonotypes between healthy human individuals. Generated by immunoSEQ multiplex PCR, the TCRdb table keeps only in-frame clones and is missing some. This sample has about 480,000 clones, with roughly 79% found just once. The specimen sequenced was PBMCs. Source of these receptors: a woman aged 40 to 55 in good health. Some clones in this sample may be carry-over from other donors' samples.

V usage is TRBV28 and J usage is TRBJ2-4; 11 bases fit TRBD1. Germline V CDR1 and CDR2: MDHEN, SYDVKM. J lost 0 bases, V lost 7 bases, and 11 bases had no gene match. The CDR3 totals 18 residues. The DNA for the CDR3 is TGTGCCAGCACCCCTGCCGGGACAGGGGGGTTAGCCAAAAACATTCAGTACTTC. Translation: CASTPAGTGGLAKNIQYF.

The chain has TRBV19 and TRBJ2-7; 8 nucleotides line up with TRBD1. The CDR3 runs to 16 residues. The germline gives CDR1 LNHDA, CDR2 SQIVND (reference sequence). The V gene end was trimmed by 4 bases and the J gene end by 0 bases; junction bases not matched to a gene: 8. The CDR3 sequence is CASSTYQGADSYEQYF. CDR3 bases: TGTGCCAGTAGTACGTATCAGGGGGCTGACTCCTACGAGCAGTACTTC. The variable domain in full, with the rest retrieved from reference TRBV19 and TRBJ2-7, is DGGITQSPKYLFRKEGQNVTLSCEQNLNHDAMYWYRQDPGQGLRLIYYSQIVNDFQKGDIAEGYSVSREKKESFPLTVTSAQKNPTAFYLCASSTYQGADSYEQYFGPGTRLTVT.

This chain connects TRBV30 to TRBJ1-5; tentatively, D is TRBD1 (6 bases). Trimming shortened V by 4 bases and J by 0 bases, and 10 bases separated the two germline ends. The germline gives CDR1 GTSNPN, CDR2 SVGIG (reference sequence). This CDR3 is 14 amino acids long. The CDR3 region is CAWTPGASNQPQHF. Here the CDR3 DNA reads TGTGCCTGGACCCCAGGGGCTAGCAATCAGCCCCAGCATTTT.

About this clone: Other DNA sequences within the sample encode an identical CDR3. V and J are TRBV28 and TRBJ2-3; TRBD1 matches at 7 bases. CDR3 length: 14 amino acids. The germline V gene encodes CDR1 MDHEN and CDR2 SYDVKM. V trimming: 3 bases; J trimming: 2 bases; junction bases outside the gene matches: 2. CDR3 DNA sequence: TGTGCCAGCAGTTTGGGGACAGCCACAGATACGCAGTATTTT. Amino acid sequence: CASSLGTATDTQYF.

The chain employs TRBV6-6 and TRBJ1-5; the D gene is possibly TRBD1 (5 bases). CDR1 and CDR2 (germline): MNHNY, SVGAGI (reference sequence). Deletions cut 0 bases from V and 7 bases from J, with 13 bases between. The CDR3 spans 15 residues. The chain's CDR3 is CASSYSGQGSQPQHF. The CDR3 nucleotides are TGTGCCAGCAGTTACTCGGGGCAGGGTAGCCAGCCCCAGCATTTT.

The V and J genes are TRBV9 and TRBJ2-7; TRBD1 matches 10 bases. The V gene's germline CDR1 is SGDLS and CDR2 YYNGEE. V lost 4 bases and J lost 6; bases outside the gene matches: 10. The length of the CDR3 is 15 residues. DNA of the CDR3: TGTGCCAGCAGCCCCGGGGAGGGGACAGGGGCCGAGCAGTACTTC. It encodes CASSPGEGTGAEQYF. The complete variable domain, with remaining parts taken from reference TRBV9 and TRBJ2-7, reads DSGVTQTPKHLITATGQRVTLRCSPRSGDLSVYWYQQSLDQGLQFLIQYYNGEERAKGNILERFSAQQFPDLHSELNLSSLELGDSALYFCASSPGEGTGAEQYFGPGTRLTVT.

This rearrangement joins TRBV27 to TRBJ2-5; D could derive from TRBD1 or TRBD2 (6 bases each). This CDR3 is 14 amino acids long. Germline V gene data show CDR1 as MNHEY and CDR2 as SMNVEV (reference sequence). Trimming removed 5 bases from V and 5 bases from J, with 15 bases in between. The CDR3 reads CASSPEGGRETQYF. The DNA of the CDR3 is TGTGCCAGCAGTCCCGAAGGGGGGCGGGAGACCCAGTACTTC.

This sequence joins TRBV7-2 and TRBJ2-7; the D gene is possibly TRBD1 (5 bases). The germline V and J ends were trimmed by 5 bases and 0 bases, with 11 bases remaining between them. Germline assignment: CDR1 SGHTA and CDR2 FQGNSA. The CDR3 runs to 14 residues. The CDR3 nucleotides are TGTGCCAGCAGCATCTACAGGAGCTCCTACGAGCAGTACTTC. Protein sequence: CASSIYRSSYEQYF.

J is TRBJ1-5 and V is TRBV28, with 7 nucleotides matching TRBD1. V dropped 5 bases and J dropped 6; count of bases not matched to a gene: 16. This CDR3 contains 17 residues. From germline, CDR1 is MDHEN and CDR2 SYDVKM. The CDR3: CASSLKTGRAGVQPQHF. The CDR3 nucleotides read TGTGCCAGCAGTCTAAAGACAGGGAGGGCAGGAGTTCAGCCCCAGCATTTT.

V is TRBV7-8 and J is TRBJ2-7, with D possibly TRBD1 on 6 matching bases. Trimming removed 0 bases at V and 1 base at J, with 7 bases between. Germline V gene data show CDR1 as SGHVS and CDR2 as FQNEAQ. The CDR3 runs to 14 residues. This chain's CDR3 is CASSLARGSYEQYF. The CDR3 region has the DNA TGTGCCAGCAGCTTAGCCAGGGGTTCCTACGAGCAGTACTTC. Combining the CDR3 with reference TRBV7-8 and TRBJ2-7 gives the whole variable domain GAGVSQSPRYKVAKRGQDVALRCDPISGHVSLFWYQQALGQGPEFLTYFQNEAQLDKSGLPSDRFFAERPEGSVSTLKIQRTQQEDSAVYLCASSLARGSYEQYFGPGTRLTVT.

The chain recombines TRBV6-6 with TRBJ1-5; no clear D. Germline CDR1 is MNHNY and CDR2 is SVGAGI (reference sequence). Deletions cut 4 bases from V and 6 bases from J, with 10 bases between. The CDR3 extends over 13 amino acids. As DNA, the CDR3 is TGTGCCAGCAGTTGGGCAGGAGGTCAGCCCCAGCATTTT. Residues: CASSWAGGQPQHF.

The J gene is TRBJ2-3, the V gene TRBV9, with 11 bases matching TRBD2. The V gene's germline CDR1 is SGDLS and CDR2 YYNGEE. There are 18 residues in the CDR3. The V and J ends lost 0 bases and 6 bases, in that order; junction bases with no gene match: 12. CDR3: CASSVGGSGRVLGDTQYF. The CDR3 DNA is TGTGCCAGCAGCGTAGGTGGTAGCGGGAGGGTCCTGGGGGATACGCAGTATTTT. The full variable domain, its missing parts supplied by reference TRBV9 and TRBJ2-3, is DSGVTQTPKHLITATGQRVTLRCSPRSGDLSVYWYQQSLDQGLQFLIQYYNGEERAKGNILERFSAQQFPDLHSELNLSSLELGDSALYFCASSVGGSGRVLGDTQYFGPGTRLTVL.

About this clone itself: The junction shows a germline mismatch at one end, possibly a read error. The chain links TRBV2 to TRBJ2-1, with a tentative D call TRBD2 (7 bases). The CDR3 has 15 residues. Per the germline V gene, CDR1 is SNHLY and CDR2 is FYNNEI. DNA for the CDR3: TGTGCCAGCAAGGGGGAGGGTGGCTCCTACAATGAGCAGCTCTTC. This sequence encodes CASKGEGGSYNEQLF.

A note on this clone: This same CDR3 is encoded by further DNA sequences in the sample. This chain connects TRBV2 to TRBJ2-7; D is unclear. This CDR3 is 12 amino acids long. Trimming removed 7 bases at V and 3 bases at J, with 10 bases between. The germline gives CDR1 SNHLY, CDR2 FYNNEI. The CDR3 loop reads CASKTDSYEQYF. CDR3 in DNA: TGTGCCAGCAAGACCGATAGCTACGAGCAGTACTTC.

The DNA of the CDR3 is TGTGCCAGCAGCTACTCGGGGGCCACTGAAGCTTTCTTT. This translates into CASSYSGATEAFF. This chain joins TRBV11-2 and TRBJ1-1; D possibly corresponds to TRBD1 (6 bases). The CDR3 runs 13 residues. V lost 4 bases to trimming and J lost 4 bases, with 10 bases between them. Germline V gives CDR1 SGHAT, CDR2 FQNNGV.

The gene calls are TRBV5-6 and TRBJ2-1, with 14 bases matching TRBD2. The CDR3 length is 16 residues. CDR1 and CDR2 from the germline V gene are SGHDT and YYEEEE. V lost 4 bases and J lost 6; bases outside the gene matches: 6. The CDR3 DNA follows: TGTGCCAGCAGCAGAGCCGGGACTAGCGGGAGCAATGAGCAGTTCTTC. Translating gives CASSRAGTSGSNEQFF.

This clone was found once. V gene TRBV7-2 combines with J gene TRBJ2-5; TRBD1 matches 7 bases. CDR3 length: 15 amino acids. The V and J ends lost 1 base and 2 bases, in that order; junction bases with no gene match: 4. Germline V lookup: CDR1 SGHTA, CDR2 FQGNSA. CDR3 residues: CASSLGLRGQETQYF. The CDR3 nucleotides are TGTGCCAGCAGCTTAGGCCTCAGGGGGCAAGAGACCCAGTACTTC.

CDR3 DNA: TGTGCCAGCAGTTTACTGACACTTACCGGGCAGTTCTTC. This translates into CASSLLTLTGQFF. This chain links TRBV28 with TRBJ2-1; D unresolved. V was shortened by 2 bases and J by 12 bases, with 14 bases between the two germline ends. The CDR3 loop spans 13 amino acids. Germline V gene sequence: CDR1 MDHEN, CDR2 SYDVKM.

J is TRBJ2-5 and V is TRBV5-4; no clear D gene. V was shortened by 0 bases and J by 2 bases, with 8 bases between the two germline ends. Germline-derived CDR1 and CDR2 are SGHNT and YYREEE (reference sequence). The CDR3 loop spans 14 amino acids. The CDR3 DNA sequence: TGTGCCAGCAGCTTGGCATCAACACAAGAGACCCAGTACTTC. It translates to CASSLASTQETQYF.

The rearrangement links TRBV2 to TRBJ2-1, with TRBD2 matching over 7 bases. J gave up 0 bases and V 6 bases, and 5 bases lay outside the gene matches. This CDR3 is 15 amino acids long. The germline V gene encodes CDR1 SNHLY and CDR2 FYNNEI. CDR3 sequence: CASRSSSGSYNEQFF. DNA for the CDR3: TGTGCCAGCAGAAGTTCTAGCGGCTCCTACAATGAGCAGTTCTTC.

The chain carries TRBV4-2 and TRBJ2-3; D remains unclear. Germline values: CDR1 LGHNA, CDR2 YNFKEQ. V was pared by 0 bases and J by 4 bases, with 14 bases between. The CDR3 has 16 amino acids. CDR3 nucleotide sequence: TGTGCCAGCAGCCAAGATTATAACGTGATGGCAGATACGCAGTATTTT. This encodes CASSQDYNVMADTQYF.

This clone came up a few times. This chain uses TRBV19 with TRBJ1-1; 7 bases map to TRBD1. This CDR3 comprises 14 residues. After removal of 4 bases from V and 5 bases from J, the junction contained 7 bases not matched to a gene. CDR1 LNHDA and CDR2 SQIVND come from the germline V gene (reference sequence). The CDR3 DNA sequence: TGTGCCAGTAGTAACAACAGGGGAAGGACTGAAGCTTTCTTT. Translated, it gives CASSNNRGRTEAFF.

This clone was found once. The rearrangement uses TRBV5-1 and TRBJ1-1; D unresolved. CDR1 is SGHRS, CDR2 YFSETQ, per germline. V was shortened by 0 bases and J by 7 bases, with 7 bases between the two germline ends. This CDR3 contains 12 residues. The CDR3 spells CASSLEDGEAFF. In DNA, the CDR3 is TGCGCCAGCAGCTTGGAGGACGGTGAAGCTTTCTTT.

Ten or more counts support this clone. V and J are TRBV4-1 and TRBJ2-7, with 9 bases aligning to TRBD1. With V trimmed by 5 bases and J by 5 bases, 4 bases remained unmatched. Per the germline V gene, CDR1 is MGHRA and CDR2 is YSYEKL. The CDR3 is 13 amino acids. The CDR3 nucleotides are TGCGCCAGCAGCGCACAGGGGGCCCACGAGCAGTACTTC. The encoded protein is CASSAQGAHEQYF.

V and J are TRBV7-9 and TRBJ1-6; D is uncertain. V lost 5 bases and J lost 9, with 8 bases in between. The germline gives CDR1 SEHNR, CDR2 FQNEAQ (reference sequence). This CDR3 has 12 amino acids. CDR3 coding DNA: TGTGCCAGCAGCCCCGAGAGTTCACCCCTCCACTTT. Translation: CASSPESSPLHF.

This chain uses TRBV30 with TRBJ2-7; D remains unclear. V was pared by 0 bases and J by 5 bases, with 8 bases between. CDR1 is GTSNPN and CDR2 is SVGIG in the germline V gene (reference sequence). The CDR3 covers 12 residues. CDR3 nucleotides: TGTGCCTGGAGTGTATTGGGAAACGAGCAGTACTTC. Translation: CAWSVLGNEQYF.